This T cell receptor (beta chain) was retrieved from a study of blood T cell repertoires in COVID-19. Using immunoSEQ multiplex PCR, the repertoire was profiled, and TCRdb retains in-frame clones only, with some absent. This table holds approximately 180,000 clones, roughly 80% found once. The source material was peripheral blood. The receptor comes from a woman aged 80 or over with COVID-19, enrolled during active disease.

The chain's CDR3 is CASSLGGSQYF. In DNA form, the CDR3 reads TGTGCCAGTAGTCTCGGGGGGTCCCAGTACTTC. The rearrangement joins TRBV19 to TRBJ2-5; 7 bases line up with TRBD2. CDR1 is LNHDA and CDR2 is SQIVND in the germline V gene (reference sequence). The trim removed 5 bases at V and 9 bases at J, leaving 3 bases unmatched. This CDR3 has 11 amino acids.